The 21 T cell receptor beta chains reported below all come from one sample, sequenced in a study of tumor-infiltrating lymphocytes in primary liver carcinoma. With a constant-region primer, TCR beta cDNA was made from 400 to 550 ng of total RNA. Sequencing libraries for TCR beta derived from three nested multiplex PCR rounds that used slightly modified ARM-PCR. Rounds one and two of PCR, each of about 10 cycles, were primed with TRBV1-TRBV30 forward primers and a C-beta reverse primer. A single record per CDR3 protein comes from TCRdb applying MiXCR to the multiplex PCR reads. The sample holds over 100,000 distinct CDR3 sequences, around 70% seen once. Co-extracted RNA and DNA came from around 18-30 mg of unsorted bulk tissue. The sample consisted of tumor-adjacent normal liver tissue. The receptors here all came from a woman aged 55-75 years with primary liver carcinoma and hepatitis B virus infection.

Details on this clonotype: A read error may produce the germline difference seen at one junction end. J is TRBJ2-2 and V is TRBV29-1, with D perhaps TRBD2 (6 bases). This CDR3 region has 14 residues. The germline V gene encodes CDR1 SQVTM and CDR2 ANQGSEA. Here the CDR3 reads CGVGGTDNTGEPFF. CDR3 in DNA: TGCGGCGTTGGGGGGACTGATAACACCGGGGAGCCGTTTTTT.

As concerns this clonotype: A much larger clone lies a single base off, so this may be a read error. This chain connects TRBV7-9 to TRBJ2-7, with D possibly being TRBD1 (6 bases). The CDR3 is made up of 16 amino acids. CDR1 and CDR2 from the germline V gene are SEHNR and FQNEAQ (reference sequence). V was trimmed by 3 bases and J by 2 bases, leaving 17 bases between them. The CDR3 is CASSLQGMTGAYEQYF. In DNA, the CDR3 is TGTGCCAGCAGCTTGCAGGGGATGACAGGCGCCTACGAGCAGTACTTC.

With respect to this clonotype: In this CDR3 the conserved last residue, phenylalanine or tryptophan, is missing, so a read error is likely. This CDR3 is CTSRWTLEETQYS. The DNA for the CDR3 is TGTACCAGCAGATGGACGCTGGAAGAGACCCAGTACTCC. The rearrangement links TRBV6-5 to TRBJ2-5, with D uncertain. Germline V gene lookup returns CDR1 MNHEY and CDR2 SVGAGI. The CDR3 spans 13 residues.

This clonotype was detected ten times or more. The chain combines TRBV4-2 with TRBJ2-3; D is unclear. This CDR3 comprises 14 residues. Germline V lookup: CDR1 LGHNA, CDR2 YNFKEQ. Trimming shortened V by 0 bases and J by 4 bases, and 8 bases separated the two germline ends. The CDR3 DNA follows: TGTGCCAGCAGCCAAGATCCCCTCGCAGATACGCAGTATTTT. It codes for CASSQDPLADTQYF.

As concerns this clonotype: A junction end diverges from the germline sequence, so it may reflect a read error. This chain links TRBV11-2 with TRBJ2-1; 7 nucleotides line up with TRBD2. This CDR3 region has 13 residues. Germline loops: CDR1 SGHAT, CDR2 FQNNGV. This chain's CDR3 is CVSSWASGGEQLF. The CDR3 DNA is TGTGTCAGCAGCTGGGCTAGCGGTGGTGAGCAGCTCTTC.

This clonotype was seen repeatedly, ten times or more. This sequence joins TRBV29-1 and TRBJ2-6; 10 bases map to TRBD1. Losses at the gene ends were 1 base for V and 2 bases for J; bases not matched to a gene: 11. CDR3 length equals 19 residues. The germline CDR1 and CDR2 sequences are SQVTM and ANQGSEA. The CDR3 sequence is CSVEAPPGTGDTGANVLTF. In DNA, the CDR3 is TGCAGCGTTGAAGCCCCCCCCGGGACAGGGGATACTGGGGCCAACGTCCTGACTTTC.

This clonotype has at least ten counts. V usage is TRBV6-5 and J usage is TRBJ2-7, with D possibly called TRBD1 or TRBD2 (5 bases each). V lost 0 bases, J lost 2 bases, and 11 bases lay in between. CDR1 MNHEY and CDR2 SVGAGI come from the germline V gene. The CDR3 covers 15 residues. The CDR3 spells CASSYSSGAPYEQYF. CDR3 coding DNA: TGTGCCAGCAGTTACTCCTCCGGGGCCCCCTACGAGCAGTACTTC.

In regard to this clonotype: A much more abundant neighbour one base away suggests this may be a read error. This chain connects TRBV7-9 to TRBJ1-1; 7 nucleotides line up with TRBD1. From germline, CDR1 is SEHNR and CDR2 FQNEAQ (reference sequence). This CDR3 region has 15 residues. The CDR3 loop reads CASNLVQGENTEAFF. For the CDR3, the DNA is TGTGCCAGCAACTTAGTCCAGGGGGAGAACACTGAAGCTTTCTTT.

This clonotype was counted ten times or more. The chain links TRBV5-1 to TRBJ1-4; D not certain. This CDR3 is built from 14 residues. The V gene lost 0 bases and the J gene lost 10 bases, with 13 bases spanning the gap. CDR1 SGHRS and CDR2 YFSETQ come from the germline V gene. The CDR3 spells CASSLEGRTGKLFF. In DNA, the CDR3 is TGCGCCAGCAGCTTGGAAGGGAGAACGGGAAAACTGTTTTTT.

This clonotype was counted ten times or more. This rearrangement joins TRBV12-3 or TRBV12-4 to TRBJ2-7; TRBD2 matches 11 bases. The V gene end was trimmed by 5 bases and the J gene end by 5 bases; junction bases not matched to a gene: 8. This CDR3 contains 15 residues. Here the CDR3 reads CASSVLAGEDHEQYF. The CDR3 DNA sequence: TGTGCCAGCAGTGTACTAGCGGGAGAGGACCACGAGCAGTACTTC.

About this clonotype: A much bigger clone sits one base away, suggesting this may be a read error. The V gene is TRBV28, the J gene TRBJ1-2; 7 bases map to TRBD1. Germline-derived CDR1 and CDR2 are MDHEN and SYDVKM. The V segment lost 5 bases and the J segment 5 bases; nucleotides outside the gene matches: 8. This CDR3 comprises 14 residues. CDR3 in amino acids: CASSLDRSPYGYTF. CDR3 bases: TGTGCCAGCAGTCTGGACAGGTCCCCGTATGGCTACACCTTC.

Notes on this clonotype: The junction departs from the called germline gene at one end, perhaps through a read error. The chain uses TRBV2 and TRBJ2-7; 8 bases are shared with TRBD1. Germline V gives CDR1 SNHLY, CDR2 FYNNEI. CDR3 length: 14 residues. CDR3 protein: CASNERGRGPEQYF. Here the CDR3 DNA reads TGTGCCAGCAATGAAAGGGGCAGGGGGCCCGAGCAGTACTTC.

As regards this clonotype: A single base separates this from a much larger clone, so it may be a read error. This sequence joins TRBV10-3 and TRBJ2-3; D is undetermined. Trimming took off 3 bases at V and 0 bases at J, with 10 bases between the two ends. The CDR3 contains 15 residues. In germline, CDR1 is ENHRY, CDR2 SYGVKD. CDR3 sequence: CAISDPRVSTDTQYF. The CDR3 DNA reads as TGTGCCATCAGTGATCCCCGCGTTAGCACAGATACGCAGTATTTT.

This clonotype was seen only a few times. At one end the junction does not follow the germline gene, possibly because of a read error. The gene calls are TRBV29-1 and TRBJ2-7; 7 bases line up with TRBD1. Germline-derived CDR1 and CDR2 are SQVTM and ANQGSEA. The CDR3 is made up of 14 amino acids. CDR3 sequence: CGVEDGQGEYEQYF. The CDR3 region has the DNA TGCGGCGTTGAAGATGGGCAGGGGGAGTACGAGCAGTACTTC.

The chain carries TRBV10-3 and TRBJ2-1; either TRBD1 or TRBD2 may fit D (5 bases each). CDR3 size: 15 residues. From germline, CDR1 is ENHRY and CDR2 SYGVKD. The CDR3 protein is CVVRRASRDNNEQFF. For the CDR3, the DNA is TGTGTCGTAAGGCGGGCTAGCAGGGATAACAATGAGCAGTTCTTC.

A remark on this clonotype: At one of its ends the junction is not consistent with the germline gene, which may arise from a read error. The chain combines TRBV5-1 with TRBJ1-1; no clear D. This CDR3 is built from 13 residues. Germline CDR1 is SGHRS and CDR2 is YFSETQ. In nucleotides, the CDR3 is TGCACCAGCAGCTTGGATGGGAACACTGAAGCTTTCTTT. Amino acids: CTSSLDGNTEAFF.

The chain combines TRBV10-3 with TRBJ2-3; D might be TRBD2 (5 bases). Germline lookup yields CDR1 ENHRY and CDR2 SYGVKD. The V end lost 0 bases, the J end lost 14 bases, and 27 bases lay between the germline ends. This CDR3 is 17 amino acids long. CDR3 protein: CAISESRLQAERDTSYF. The DNA of the CDR3 is TGTGCCATCAGTGAGTCCCGCTTGCAAGCGGAACGAGATACGTCGTATTTT.

Concerning this clonotype: A much larger clone differs from this one at a single base, so this may be a read error. The chain combines TRBV7-9 with TRBJ2-3; the match to TRBD2 covers 11 bases. The CDR3 has 14 residues. Germline loops: CDR1 SEHNR, CDR2 FQNEAQ (reference sequence). This chain's CDR3 is CSSSQGLAGDTQYF. The DNA of the CDR3 is TGTTCCAGCAGTCAAGGACTAGCGGGAGATACGCAGTATTTT.

Worth noting for this clonotype: One junction end disagrees with the germline gene, perhaps due to a read error. The rearrangement uses TRBV11-1 and TRBJ1-2; D remains ambiguous. The CDR3 is 16 residues long. Germline V CDR1 and CDR2: SGHAT, FQDESV (reference sequence). CDR3 sequence reads: CVSSLTPYGTNYGYTF. CDR3 DNA sequence: TGTGTCAGCAGCCTCACACCATACGGGACTAACTATGGCTACACCTTC.

This clonotype has a single count. The chain links TRBV28 to TRBJ2-1; 10 bases are a match to TRBD2. The junction had 10 bases not matched to a gene; V was cut back by 9 bases and J by 5 bases. The CDR3 consists of 15 residues. Per germline, CDR1 MDHEN and CDR2 SYDVKM. The CDR3 sequence: CASSTGTSDHNEQFF. The CDR3 bases are TGTGCCAGTAGTACCGGGACTAGCGATCACAATGAGCAGTTCTTC.

To note about this clonotype: Since the CDR3 does not end with the conserved phenylalanine or tryptophan, this likely comes from a read error. Because the CDR3's place on the DNA is in doubt, the DNA is left out and the CDR3 is given as listed by TCRdb. This chain joins TRBV21-1 and TRBJ2-7; no DNA check was done on the table's D call, TRBD1. TRBV21-1 is noted as a pseudogene. The CDR3 region is 15 residues in length, termini included. CDR3 residues: CASSKRVVTGYKQYL.